These 28 T cell receptor beta chains were sequenced from one sample in a study of naive and memory T cell subsets. The beta constant-region primer was an equimolar mix of two oligonucleotides covering TRBC1 and TRBC2. Ligated cDNA was amplified by four rounds of PCR with nested alpha and beta constant-region primers and SP2. Using its own MiXCR run on the UMI-ligation and nested PCR reads, TCRdb lists one record per CDR3 protein. The profile shows approximately 31,000 distinct CDR3 sequences, approximately 18% of them singletons. Sequencing used effector memory CD4+ T cells from blood. As to subset: effector memory, CD45RA- CD27-. Receptors originate from a human donor in good health.

By frequency in the sample, this clonotype is medium-sized. The V and J genes are TRBV28 and TRBJ2-7, with 8 positions matching TRBD1. J lost 0 bases, V lost 6 bases, and 4 bases had no gene match. Germline-derived CDR1 and CDR2 are MDHEN and SYDVKM. The CDR3 runs to 14 residues. As DNA, the CDR3 is TGTGCCAGCAGGACAACAGGGGGCTCCTACGAGCAGTACTTC. Translated, it gives CASRTTGGSYEQYF.

This clonotype was observed many times. The chain combines TRBV27 with TRBJ1-1, with D possibly being TRBD1 (5 bases). CDR1 and CDR2 (germline): MNHEY, SMNVEV (reference sequence). V was cut by 2 bases and J by 3 bases, with 28 bases left in between. The CDR3 sequence is 20 residues long. CDR3 nucleotide sequence: TGTGCCAGCAGTTTAAGGTGGGTAGGCAGGGCCGCTTCTACTCACACTGAAGCTTTCTTT. This encodes CASSLRWVGRAASTHTEAFF.

This clonotype was seen a handful of times. This sequence joins TRBV4-3 and TRBJ1-2; D is uncertain. The CDR3 contains 16 residues. Trimming left V 4 bases short and J 0 bases short, with 15 bases between. The V gene's germline CDR1 is LGHNA and CDR2 YSLEER. The CDR3, as DNA: TGCGCCAGCAGCCCTTCATATCAGGATCCTAACTATGGCTACACCTTC. Its translation: CASSPSYQDPNYGYTF.

The chain uses TRBV18 and TRBJ2-3; D not resolved. Germline assignment: CDR1 KGHSH and CDR2 LQKENI. The CDR3 is 13 residues long. The V gene lost 3 bases and the J gene lost 6 bases, with 10 bases spanning the gap. The CDR3 region is CASSPMNLDTQYF. CDR3 bases: TGTGCCAGCTCACCGATGAACTTGGATACGCAGTATTTT.

This clonotype was recorded many times. The chain couples TRBV25-1 to TRBJ1-2; 9 bases map to TRBD1. Unmatched junction bases numbered 12, after V lost 5 bases and J lost 5 bases. The CDR3 is 16 residues long. Germline CDR1 and CDR2: MGHDK and SYGVNS. The CDR3 DNA follows: TGTGCCAGCAGTTCCGGGACAGGGTTGTTTCAGTATGGCTACACCTTC. This encodes CASSSGTGLFQYGYTF.

This clonotype was detected a few times. This chain links TRBV6-6 with TRBJ2-3; 7 positions match TRBD1. Germline lookup yields CDR1 MNHNY and CDR2 SVGAGI (reference sequence). The CDR3 has 13 amino acids. Unmatched junction bases numbered 7, after V lost 11 bases and J lost 2 bases. CDR3 protein: CAGTRGNTDTQYF. In DNA form, the CDR3 reads TGTGCCGGGACCAGGGGGAACACAGATACGCAGTATTTT.

This rearrangement joins TRBV6-1 to TRBJ1-1; weak D call: TRBD1 (5 bases). V lost 2 bases, J lost 2 bases, and 9 bases lay in between. Per the germline V gene, CDR1 is MNHNS and CDR2 is SASEGT. The CDR3 is 14 residues long. The CDR3 sequence is CASSERRGNTEAFF. The CDR3 region has the DNA TGTGCCAGCAGTGAACGAAGGGGCAACACTGAAGCTTTCTTT.

In its sample, this clonotype was seen a few times. The chain recombines TRBV20-1 with TRBJ1-1; 9 nucleotides agree with TRBD1. V lost 0 bases to trimming and J lost 0 bases; unmatched junction nucleotides: 11. The CDR3 totals 18 residues. CDR1 DFQATT and CDR2 SNEGSKA come from the germline V gene (reference sequence). The CDR3 DNA sequence: TGCAGTGCTAGAGACGCACGACAGGGGGGATCCATGAACACTGAAGCTTTCTTT. It encodes CSARDARQGGSMNTEAFF.

In this sample, this clonotype turned up a few times. The chain uses TRBV7-8 and TRBJ2-2; 7 bases fit TRBD1. Trimming removed 8 bases from V and 3 bases from J; junction bases left unmatched: 6. Looked up from germline, CDR1 is SGHVS and CDR2 is FQNEAQ. The CDR3 runs 14 residues. CDR3 residues: CASSTGTDTGELFF. The CDR3 nucleotides are TGTGCCAGCTCAACCGGGACAGACACCGGGGAGCTGTTTTTT.

The table lists this clonotype with a few counts. The chain joins TRBV6-6 to TRBJ2-4; D gene ambiguous. Germline V lookup: CDR1 MNHNY, CDR2 SVGAGI (reference sequence). The V end was cut by 4 bases, the J end by 0 bases, with 7 bases between. The CDR3 has 14 residues. CDR3 coding DNA: TGTGCCAGCAGTTCGGGCTTAGCCAAAAACATTCAGTACTTC. Protein: CASSSGLAKNIQYF.

This clonotype was observed many times. The V and J genes are TRBV18 and TRBJ1-1; no definite D call. Between the trimmed V and J ends, which lost 0 bases and 3 bases, there was a span of 8 bases. This CDR3 is built from 14 residues. Germline CDR1 and CDR2: KGHSH and LQKENI. In nucleotides, the CDR3 is TGTGCCAGCTCACCACCGGGTGGGGACACTGAAGCTTTCTTT. This sequence encodes CASSPPGGDTEAFF.

This clonotype is medium-sized (0.01 to 0.1%). The chain couples TRBV20-1 to TRBJ1-5, with D maybe TRBD1 (5 bases). This CDR3 has 14 residues. The V gene's germline CDR1 is DFQATT and CDR2 SNEGSKA (reference sequence). V shed 3 bases and J shed 5 bases, with 14 bases lying between them. Written as DNA, the CDR3 is TGCAGTGCTAGCCCACAGGAACCCCATCAGCCCCAGCATTTT. Amino acid sequence: CSASPQEPHQPQHF.

There are many counts of this clonotype. V usage is TRBV28 and J usage is TRBJ2-1, with 12 bases aligning to TRBD2. The CDR3 runs to 15 residues. V was pared by 9 bases and J by 6 bases, with 9 bases of the junction left unmatched. Looked up from germline, CDR1 is MDHEN and CDR2 is SYDVKM. CDR3 sequence: CASSLSSGRANEQFF. The CDR3 coding sequence is TGTGCCAGTTCACTCTCTAGCGGGAGGGCCAATGAGCAGTTCTTC.

At least ten counts were recorded for this clonotype. The CDR3 here is CSVEITQGTEAFF. The CDR3 DNA sequence: TGCAGCGTTGAGATCACACAGGGCACTGAAGCTTTCTTT. The chain carries TRBV29-1 and TRBJ1-1; D may be TRBD1 (6 bases). The CDR3 loop spans 13 amino acids. V lost 3 bases to trimming and J lost 4 bases, with 12 bases between them. Germline CDR1 SQVTM, CDR2 ANQGSEA.

The chain links TRBV20-1 to TRBJ2-1; the match to TRBD2 covers 9 bases. The CDR3 is 15 amino acids. V dropped 6 bases and J dropped 1; count of bases not matched to a gene: 7. Germline CDR1 reads DFQATT; CDR2 reads SNEGSKA (reference sequence). The DNA for the CDR3 is TGCAGTGCCCGTAGCGGGAGAGGGTCCTACAATGAGCAGTTCTTC. This gives the protein CSARSGRGSYNEQFF.

This clonotype was observed a handful of times. The chain links TRBV6-1 to TRBJ1-5, with D possibly matching TRBD1 (6 bases). The CDR3 is 17 residues long. Per the germline V gene, CDR1 is MNHNS and CDR2 is SASEGT. V was cut by 10 bases and J by 0 bases, with 22 bases left in between. The CDR3 is CANPDSTTQHSNQPQHF. The DNA for the CDR3 is TGTGCCAACCCGGACAGTACGACCCAACATAGCAATCAGCCCCAGCATTTT.

This clonotype is labeled medium-sized. This chain links TRBV18 with TRBJ2-5, with D unclear. V was trimmed by 1 base and J by 5 bases, leaving 11 bases between them. From germline, CDR1 is KGHSH and CDR2 LQKENI. The CDR3 length is 14 residues. The CDR3 DNA reads TGTGCCAGCTCACCACTATCTGCGGCCGAGACCCAGTACTTC. Its translation: CASSPLSAAETQYF.

In its sample, this clonotype was seen many times. V is TRBV30 and J is TRBJ1-2; D ambiguous. CDR1 and CDR2 from the germline V gene are GTSNPN and SVGIG (reference sequence). The CDR3 length is 11 residues. Between the trimmed V and J ends, which lost 2 bases and 2 bases, there was a span of 3 bases. CDR3 loop: CAWSSNYGYTF. CDR3 sequence (DNA): TGTGCCTGGAGTTCCAACTATGGCTACACCTTC.

Only a few counts were recorded for this clonotype. V and J are TRBV12-3 or TRBV12-4 and TRBJ2-1; perhaps D is TRBD1 or TRBD2 (5 bases each). CDR3 length: 14 residues. Trimming shortened V by 8 bases and J by 12 bases, and 23 bases separated the two germline ends. The CDR3, as DNA: TGTGCCAGCTCCCGGGACCCCCAGATTCTCGGGCAGTTCTTC. Residues: CASSRDPQILGQFF.

The chain links TRBV20-1 to TRBJ2-7; D call uncertain. Looked up from germline, CDR1 is DFQATT and CDR2 is SNEGSKA (reference sequence). Trimming cost V 3 bases and J 6 bases, with 12 bases left between them. The CDR3 spans 12 residues. The CDR3 protein is CSARAPPREQYF. The DNA for the CDR3 is TGCAGTGCTAGGGCCCCACCCCGCGAGCAGTACTTC.

The CDR3, as DNA: TGTGCCAGCAGTTTTACAGGGGGCGGGAGCAATCAGCCCCAGCATTTT. Its translation is CASSFTGGGSNQPQHF. V usage is TRBV28 and J usage is TRBJ1-5; 9 bases are a match to TRBD1. V gave up 3 bases and J gave up 1 base; unmatched junction bases: 4. CDR1 is MDHEN and CDR2 is SYDVKM in the germline V gene. There are 16 residues in the CDR3.

For this clonotype: At one boundary the junction diverges from the germline segment, which might be a read error. V gene TRBV30 combines with J gene TRBJ1-6, with D possibly being TRBD1 (5 bases). The CDR3 spans 11 residues. Germline V CDR1 and CDR2: GTSNPN, SVGIG (reference sequence). Here the CDR3 DNA reads TGTGCCTGGACCAGGGATTCGCCCCTCCACTTT. Its translation is CAWTRDSPLHF.

This clonotype occurred many times. The chain recombines TRBV12-3 or TRBV12-4 with TRBJ1-5, with D maybe TRBD1 (5 bases). The CDR3 spans 13 residues. V lost 6 bases and J lost 7, with 13 bases in between. The CDR3 region is CASSTGRLQPQHF. The CDR3 DNA reads TGTGCCAGCAGCACAGGTCGGCTCCAGCCCCAGCATTTT.

The chain is built from TRBV11-2 and TRBJ2-3, with D unresolved. V lost 5 bases and J 6 bases, leaving 12 bases between the germline ends. Looked up from germline, CDR1 is SGHAT and CDR2 is FQNNGV. The CDR3 extends over 13 amino acids. CDR3 DNA sequence: TGTGCCAGCAGCACCAACGCCGGGGATACGCAGTATTTT. Protein sequence: CASSTNAGDTQYF.

The chain couples TRBV20-1 to TRBJ1-1; D perhaps matches TRBD1 (5 bases). The germline V and J ends were trimmed by 1 base and 4 bases, with 16 bases remaining between them. The CDR3 loop spans 15 amino acids. CDR1 is DFQATT and CDR2 is SNEGSKA in the germline V gene (reference sequence). CDR3 amino acids: CSARVYSTVVTEAFF. The CDR3 DNA is TGCAGTGCTAGAGTTTACTCGACAGTAGTCACTGAAGCTTTCTTT.

In its sample, this clonotype was seen many times. The chain recombines TRBV20-1 with TRBJ2-1; 9 bases are a match to TRBD1. Germline V gene lookup returns CDR1 DFQATT and CDR2 SNEGSKA (reference sequence). The ends lost 3 bases at V and 7 bases at J; junction bases unmatched: 10. This CDR3 has 15 amino acids. In DNA, the CDR3 is TGCAGTGCTAGCACAGCCGGGACAGGGTTGAATGAGCAGTTCTTC. The encoded protein is CSASTAGTGLNEQFF.

The genes are TRBV19 and TRBJ2-2; D may be TRBD1 (5 bases). Germline values: CDR1 LNHDA, CDR2 SQIVND (reference sequence). The CDR3 contains 16 residues. Between the trimmed V and J ends, which lost 1 base and 5 bases, there was a span of 14 bases. CDR3 sequence (DNA): TGTGCCAGTAGTATAGGGCAGGGATGGTGGACCGGGGAGCTGTTTTTT. This gives the protein CASSIGQGWWTGELFF. The whole variable domain, filled in from reference TRBV19 and TRBJ2-2, reads DGGITQSPKYLFRKEGQNVTLSCEQNLNHDAMYWYRQDPGQGLRLIYYSQIVNDFQKGDIAEGYSVSREKKESFPLTVTSAQKNPTAFYLCASSIGQGWWTGELFFGEGSRLTVL.

Comments on this clonotype: At one of its ends the junction is not consistent with the germline gene, which may arise from a read error. This chain connects TRBV7-7 to TRBJ2-2, with TRBD1 identical over 8 bases. The CDR3 runs to 15 residues. Germline-derived CDR1 and CDR2 are SSHAT and FNYEAQ (reference sequence). This CDR3 is CASSQGRGQAGELFF. The CDR3 DNA is TGTGCTAGCAGCCAAGGCAGGGGGCAGGCCGGGGAGCTGTTTTTT. The whole variable domain, remainder taken from reference TRBV7-7 and TRBJ2-2, is GAGVSQSPRYKVTKRGQDVTLRCDPISSHATLYWYQQALGQGPEFLTYFNYEAQPDKSGLPSDRFSAERPEGSISTLTIQRTEQRDSAMYRCASSQGRGQAGELFFGEGSRLTVL.